This T cell receptor beta chain was captured by sequencing in a study of T cells expressing NK-cell markers (dated by TCRdb to the early 2020s). With regard to the full study: In sorted CD3+CD56+NKG2C+, CD3+CD56+NKG2C- and CD3+CD56-NKG2C+ T-cell subsets from about eight donors, TCR beta-chain repertoires were profiled. Of the eight sequenced donors, seven were found to be HCMV-seropositive and one was found to be HCMV-seronegative. Illumina HiSeq 2000/2500, MiSeq or NextSeq was used to sequence libraries as 2 x 150 bp reads. All eight donors whose samples were sequenced were randomly selected healthy volunteers, three of them men and five women.

Concerning this clonotype itself: It has no known antigen specificity.

Overall results and qualifications from the work: Whether the expanded NKG2C-expressing T cell clones were specific for HCMV antigens was left unclear. Those dominant clonotypes were again the most abundant among CD3+CD56-NKG2C+ cells in a handful of donors, at about 25-60.1%. In over 5 donors, the dominant CD3+CD56+NKG2C+ clonotypes were among the top 10 CD8+ clonotypes and accounted for 1.0-7.0% of CD8+ T cells.

HCMV-specific IgG was detected in serum with a commercial ELISA kit to determine HCMV serostatus. Ficoll density gradient centrifugation was used to isolate peripheral blood mononuclear cells from blood. Sequencing took place on an Illumina HiSeq 2000. TCR beta cDNA libraries were prepared using 5'RACE template switching, which introduced a universal primer site and unique molecular identifiers. cDNA synthesis was primed from the TCR beta constant segment and was followed by two successive PCR amplification steps. In the original analysis: MIGEC was used to demultiplex reads and group reads by UMI, and MiTCR was used to assemble and quantify clonotypes. To remove erroneous sequences, TCR cDNA sequences were retained only when supported by two or more reads. The tcR package was used for downstream repertoire analysis, with clonotypes matched between fractions based on CDR3 nucleotide sequence plus V segment. VDJmatch was used to annotate antigen specificity against VDJdb, with one amino acid substitution in CDR3 permitted. TCRdb reprocessed the raw reads; every CDR3 protein sequence is a single record, and DNA is not supplied. The V and J calls come from TCRdb's annotation, not from the publication. The sample has around 280,000 distinct CDR3 sequences on record. The ten largest clonotypes hold roughly 0.4% of the sample.

The receptor comes from a man aged 18 to 29 in good health. Donor details come from another sample of the same person, matched by shared clones. Material for sequencing was blood T cells: a sorted CD56 or NKG2C T cell subset, CD4+ or CD8+ T cells, or bulk PBMC T cells (not recorded which).

Here the CDR3 is given as CASSLFRQGSPLHF. The V and J genes are TRBV27 and TRBJ1-6; TCRdb names TRBD1, which stays unverified in the absence of DNA. The CDR3, from cysteine to phenylalanine, totals 14 residues. Only the protein sequence is given. Reading the germline V gene (reference sequence) gives CDR1 MNHEY and CDR2 SMNVEV.